The clone carrying this TCR beta chain appeared many times. Its antigen is still unknown. Original processing notes: Differences in CDR3 between clinicopathological groups were drawn on to build a classifier intended to discriminate distant-metastatic papillary thyroid cancer patients. With MiXCR, TCRdb reprocessed the PCR reads. TCRdb, rather than the study authors, made the V and J calls. Among more than 20,000 clones listed, about 24% were seen once. Thyroid surgery took place with no prior treatment in any patient. The source of the sample is a study of metastatic and nonmetastatic thyroid tumors. Turning to the study itself: The study looked at repertoires side by side in blood and in tumor or nodule tissue from malignant and benign thyroid patients.

Study-level points and caveats: It was reported that TCR beta diversity was significantly higher in malignant thyroid tumors than benign nodules, in blood and tumor.

The TCR sequence derives from a female donor with papillary thyroid cancer or a benign thyroid nodule (not recorded which). Some clones in this sample may be carry-over from other donors' samples. Material: tumor tissue.

CDR3 region: CASSSRTRLAGQETQYF. DNA of the CDR3: TGTGCCAGCAGCTCGCGAACTAGACTAGCGGGGCAAGAGACCCAGTACTTC. The chain has TRBV11-2 and TRBJ2-5, with 11 bases that match TRBD2. The CDR3 contains 17 residues. From germline, CDR1 is SGHAT and CDR2 FQNNGV. V shed 4 bases and J 2 bases; nucleotides not matched to a gene: 9.